Here is one T cell receptor beta chain with its context. This CDR3 is built from 12 residues. V lost 5 bases and J lost 7, with 8 bases in between. CDR1 and CDR2 from the germline V gene are SGHAT and FQNNGV. The method was immunoSEQ multiplex PCR; TCRdb's version includes in-frame clones alone and lacks a portion of them. The sample lists under 110,000 clones; over 75% were seen once. This record comes from a study of blood T cell repertoires in COVID-19. This TCR was recovered from a woman aged 25 to 39 with acute or convalescent COVID-19. This chain uses TRBV11-2 with TRBJ1-4; no clear D gene. Specimen: peripheral blood. The CDR3 bases are TGTGCCAGCAGCCCCCCCTCTGAAAAACTGTTTTTT. It encodes CASSPPSEKLFF.